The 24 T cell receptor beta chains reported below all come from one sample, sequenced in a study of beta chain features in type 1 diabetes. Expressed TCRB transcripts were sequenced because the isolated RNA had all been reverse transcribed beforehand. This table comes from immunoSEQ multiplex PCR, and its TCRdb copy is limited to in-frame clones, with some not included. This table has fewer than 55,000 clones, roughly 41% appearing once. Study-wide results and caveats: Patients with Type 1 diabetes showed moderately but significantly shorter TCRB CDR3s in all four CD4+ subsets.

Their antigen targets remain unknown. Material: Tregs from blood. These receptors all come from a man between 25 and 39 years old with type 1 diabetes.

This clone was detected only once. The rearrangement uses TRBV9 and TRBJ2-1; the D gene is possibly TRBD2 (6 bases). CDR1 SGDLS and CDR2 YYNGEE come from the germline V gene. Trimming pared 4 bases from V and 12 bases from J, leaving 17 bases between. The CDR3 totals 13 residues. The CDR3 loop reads CASSPRTNPSQFF. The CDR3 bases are TGTGCCAGCAGCCCAAGGACTAACCCTTCGCAGTTCTTC.

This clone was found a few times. CDR3 sequence reads: CASSLAGGNQPQHF. CDR3 in DNA: TGCGCCAGCAGCTTGGCAGGGGGCAATCAGCCCCAGCATTTT. The chain joins TRBV5-1 to TRBJ1-5, with D perhaps TRBD1 (6 bases). CDR3 length equals 14 residues. The V end lost 0 bases, the J end lost 2 bases, and 6 bases lay between the germline ends. In germline, CDR1 is SGHRS, CDR2 YFSETQ.

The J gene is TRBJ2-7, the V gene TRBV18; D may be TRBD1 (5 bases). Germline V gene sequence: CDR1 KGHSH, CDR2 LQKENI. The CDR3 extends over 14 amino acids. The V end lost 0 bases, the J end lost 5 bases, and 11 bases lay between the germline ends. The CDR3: CASSPPQGSNEQYF. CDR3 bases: TGTGCCAGCTCACCACCGCAGGGTTCCAACGAGCAGTACTTC.

This chain's CDR3 is CASSLWGGTSTYEQYF. DNA for the CDR3: TGCGCCAGCAGCTTGTGGGGGGGGACCTCAACCTACGAGCAGTACTTC. The chain uses TRBV5-1 and TRBJ2-7, with TRBD2 matching 7 bases. The CDR3 consists of 16 residues. Germline V gene data show CDR1 as SGHRS and CDR2 as YFSETQ. V lost 1 base and J lost 2; bases outside the gene matches: 9.

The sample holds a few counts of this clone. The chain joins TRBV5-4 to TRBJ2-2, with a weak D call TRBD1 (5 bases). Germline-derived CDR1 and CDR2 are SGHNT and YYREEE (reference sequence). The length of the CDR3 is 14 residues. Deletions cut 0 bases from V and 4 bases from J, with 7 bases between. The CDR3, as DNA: TGTGCCAGCAGCTTGGCTGGGGCCACCGGGGAGCTGTTTTTT. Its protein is CASSLAGATGELFF.

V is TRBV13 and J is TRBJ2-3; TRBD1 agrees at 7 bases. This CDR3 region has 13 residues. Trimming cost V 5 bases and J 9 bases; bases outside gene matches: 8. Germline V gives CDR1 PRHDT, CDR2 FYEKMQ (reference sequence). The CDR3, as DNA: TGTGCCAGCAGCAAAAACAGGGGTGGGACGCAGTATTTT. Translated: CASSKNRGGTQYF.

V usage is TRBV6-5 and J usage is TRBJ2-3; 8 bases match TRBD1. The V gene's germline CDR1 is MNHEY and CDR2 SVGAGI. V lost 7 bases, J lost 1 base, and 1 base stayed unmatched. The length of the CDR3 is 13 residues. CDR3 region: CASKGQGTDTQYF. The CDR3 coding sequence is TGTGCCAGCAAGGGACAGGGCACAGATACGCAGTATTTT.

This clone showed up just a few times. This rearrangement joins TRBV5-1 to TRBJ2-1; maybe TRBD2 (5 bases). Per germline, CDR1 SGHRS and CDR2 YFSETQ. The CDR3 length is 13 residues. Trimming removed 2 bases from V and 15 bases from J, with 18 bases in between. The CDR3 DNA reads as TGCGCCAGCAGCTTCGGACTGTCACAAGGAAGGTTCTTC. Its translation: CASSFGLSQGRFF.

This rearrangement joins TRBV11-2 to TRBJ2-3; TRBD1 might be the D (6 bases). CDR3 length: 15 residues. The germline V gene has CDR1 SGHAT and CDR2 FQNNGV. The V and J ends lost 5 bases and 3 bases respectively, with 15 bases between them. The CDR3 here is CASSEMGARTDTQYF. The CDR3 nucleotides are TGTGCCAGCAGCGAGATGGGGGCAAGAACAGATACGCAGTATTTT.

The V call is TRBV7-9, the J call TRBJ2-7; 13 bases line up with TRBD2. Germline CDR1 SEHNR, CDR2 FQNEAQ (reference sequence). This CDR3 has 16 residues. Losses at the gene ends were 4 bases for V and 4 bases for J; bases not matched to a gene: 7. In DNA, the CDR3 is TGTGCCAGCAGCTCAGCCGGGACTAGCGGGATTTACGAGCAGTACTTC. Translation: CASSSAGTSGIYEQYF. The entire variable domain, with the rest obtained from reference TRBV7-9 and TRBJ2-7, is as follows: DTGVSQNPRHKITKRGQNVTFRCDPISEHNRLYWYRQTLGQGPEFLTYFQNEAQLEKSRLLSDRFSAERPKGSFSTLEIQRTEQGDSAMYLCASSSAGTSGIYEQYFGPGTRLTVT.

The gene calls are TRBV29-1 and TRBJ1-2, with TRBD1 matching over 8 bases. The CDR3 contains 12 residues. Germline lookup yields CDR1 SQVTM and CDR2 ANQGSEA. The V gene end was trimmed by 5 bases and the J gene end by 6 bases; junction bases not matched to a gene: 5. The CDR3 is CSVTQGGDGYTF. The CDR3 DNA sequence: TGCAGCGTTACACAGGGGGGCGATGGCTACACCTTC.

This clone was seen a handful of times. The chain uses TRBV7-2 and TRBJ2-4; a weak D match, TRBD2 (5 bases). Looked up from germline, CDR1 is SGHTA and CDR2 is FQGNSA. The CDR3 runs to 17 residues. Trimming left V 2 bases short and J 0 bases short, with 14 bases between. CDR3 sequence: CASSLMPSAGAKNIQYF. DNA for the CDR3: TGTGCCAGCAGCTTAATGCCGTCTGCGGGAGCCAAAAACATTCAGTACTTC.

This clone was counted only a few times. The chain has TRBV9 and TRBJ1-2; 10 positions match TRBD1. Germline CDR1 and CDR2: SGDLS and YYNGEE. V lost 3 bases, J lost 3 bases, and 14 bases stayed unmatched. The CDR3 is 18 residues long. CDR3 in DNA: TGTGCCAGCAGCGCACTACCGGGACAGGGGATTCCCTACTATGGCTACACCTTC. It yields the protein CASSALPGQGIPYYGYTF.

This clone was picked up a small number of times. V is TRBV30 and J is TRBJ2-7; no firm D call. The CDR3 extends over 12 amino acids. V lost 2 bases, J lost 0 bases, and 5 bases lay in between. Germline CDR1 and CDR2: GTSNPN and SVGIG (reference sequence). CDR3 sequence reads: CAWSSSSYEQYF. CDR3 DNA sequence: TGTGCCTGGAGTTCGAGCTCCTACGAGCAGTACTTC.

CDR3 coding DNA: TGTGCCAGCAGTGACAGAATCTACGAGCAGTACTTC. Translating it yields CASSDRIYEQYF. The chain employs TRBV2 and TRBJ2-7; D call uncertain. Germline V gives CDR1 SNHLY, CDR2 FYNNEI. V was shortened by 3 bases and J by 3 bases, with 6 bases between the two germline ends. The CDR3 runs 12 residues.

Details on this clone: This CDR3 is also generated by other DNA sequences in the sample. The CDR3 loop reads CASSLGGDSNQPQHF. DNA for the CDR3: TGTGCCAGCAGCTTAGGGGGAGATAGCAATCAGCCCCAGCATTTT. The chain recombines TRBV5-4 with TRBJ1-5; tentative D call: TRBD1 (6 bases). V was shortened by 2 bases and J by 0 bases, with 9 bases between the two germline ends. CDR1 SGHNT and CDR2 YYREEE come from the germline V gene (reference sequence). The CDR3 extends over 15 amino acids.

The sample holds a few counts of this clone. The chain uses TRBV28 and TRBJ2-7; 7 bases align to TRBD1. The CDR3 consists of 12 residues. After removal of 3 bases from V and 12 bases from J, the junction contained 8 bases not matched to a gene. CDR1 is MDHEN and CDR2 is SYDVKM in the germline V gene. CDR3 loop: CASSLQTGLWYF. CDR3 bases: TGTGCCAGCAGTTTGCAGACAGGGCTGTGGTACTTC.

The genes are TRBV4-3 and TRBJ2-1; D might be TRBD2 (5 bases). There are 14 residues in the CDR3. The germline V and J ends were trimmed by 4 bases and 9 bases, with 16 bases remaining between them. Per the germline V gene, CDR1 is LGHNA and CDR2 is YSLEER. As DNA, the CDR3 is TGCGCCAGCAGCCGACAACTAGGCCCCACTGAGCAGTTCTTC. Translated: CASSRQLGPTEQFF.

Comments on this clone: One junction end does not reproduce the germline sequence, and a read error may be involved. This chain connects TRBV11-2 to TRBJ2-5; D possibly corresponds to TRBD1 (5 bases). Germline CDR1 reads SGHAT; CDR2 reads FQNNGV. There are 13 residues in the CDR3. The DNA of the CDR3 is TGTACCAGCAGCCCACTCGGTAGGGGGACCCAGTACTTC. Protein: CTSSPLGRGTQYF.

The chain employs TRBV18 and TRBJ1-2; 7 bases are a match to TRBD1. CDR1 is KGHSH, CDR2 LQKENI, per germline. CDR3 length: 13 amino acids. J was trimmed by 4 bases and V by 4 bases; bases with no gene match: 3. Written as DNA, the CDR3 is TGTGCCAGCTCACGGGGGGACAGCTATGGCTACACCTTC. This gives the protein CASSRGDSYGYTF.

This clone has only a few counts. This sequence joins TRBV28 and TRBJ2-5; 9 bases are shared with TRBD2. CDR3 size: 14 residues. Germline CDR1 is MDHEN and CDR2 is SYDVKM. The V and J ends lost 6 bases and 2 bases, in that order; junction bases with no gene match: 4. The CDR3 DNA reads TGTGCCAGCAGATTTAGCGGGAGTCAAGAGACCCAGTACTTC. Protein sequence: CASRFSGSQETQYF.

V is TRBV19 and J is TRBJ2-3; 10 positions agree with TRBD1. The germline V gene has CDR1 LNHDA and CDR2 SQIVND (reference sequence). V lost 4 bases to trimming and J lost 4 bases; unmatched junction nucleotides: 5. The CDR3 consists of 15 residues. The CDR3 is CASSTGQGHSDTQYF. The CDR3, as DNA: TGTGCCAGTAGTACGGGACAGGGGCACTCAGATACGCAGTATTTT. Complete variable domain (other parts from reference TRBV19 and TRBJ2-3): DGGITQSPKYLFRKEGQNVTLSCEQNLNHDAMYWYRQDPGQGLRLIYYSQIVNDFQKGDIAEGYSVSREKKESFPLTVTSAQKNPTAFYLCASSTGQGHSDTQYFGPGTRLTVL.

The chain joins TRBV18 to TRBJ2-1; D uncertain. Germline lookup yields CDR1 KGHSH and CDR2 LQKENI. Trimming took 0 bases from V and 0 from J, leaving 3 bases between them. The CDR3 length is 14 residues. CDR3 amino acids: CASSPPSSYNEQFF. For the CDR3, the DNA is TGTGCCAGCTCACCACCGAGCTCCTACAATGAGCAGTTCTTC.

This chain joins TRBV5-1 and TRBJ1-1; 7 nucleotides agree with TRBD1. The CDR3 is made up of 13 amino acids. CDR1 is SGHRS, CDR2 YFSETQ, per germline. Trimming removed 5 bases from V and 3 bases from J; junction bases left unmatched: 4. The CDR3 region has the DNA TGCGCCAGCAGACAGGGGTGGGACACTGAAGCTTTCTTT. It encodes CASRQGWDTEAFF.